These 20 T cell receptor beta chains were all obtained from the same sample, sequenced in a study of cytomegalovirus exposure and HLA in healthy donors. The primer mix had 60 Vbeta and 13 Jbeta primers. TCRdb's copy holds only in-frame clones and misses some; the assay was immunoSEQ multiplex PCR. The repertoire holds roughly 200,000 clones, with around 83% as singletons. Sequencing was done on a sample of PBMCs. The receptors shown here come from a young woman in good health and CMV-seronegative.

CDR3 in DNA: TGTGCCAGCACCTTTGGGGGGGGTGGGGATACGCAGTATTTT. Translated: CASTFGGGGDTQYF. V gene TRBV28 combines with J gene TRBJ2-3; TRBD2 matches 7 bases. The V and J ends lost 7 bases and 6 bases, in that order; junction bases with no gene match: 10. Looked up from germline, CDR1 is MDHEN and CDR2 is SYDVKM. This CDR3 contains 14 residues.

V gene TRBV4-1 combines with J gene TRBJ2-7; D call uncertain. CDR1 MGHRA and CDR2 YSYEKL come from the germline V gene. V was clipped by 0 bases and J by 2 bases, with 14 bases between them. This CDR3 has 16 residues. The CDR3 is CASSQDGSLGPYEQYF. CDR3 nucleotides: TGCGCCAGCAGCCAAGACGGCTCCCTGGGCCCCTACGAGCAGTACTTC.

The chain carries TRBV6-6 and TRBJ2-7; TRBD1 aligns across 9 bases. Germline CDR1 and CDR2: MNHNY and SVGAGI (reference sequence). The CDR3 covers 12 residues. The V and J ends lost 8 bases and 5 bases, in that order; junction bases with no gene match: 4. Here the CDR3 DNA reads TGTGCCAGCGGGGGGGACAGGGACGAGCAGTACTTC. This codes for CASGGDRDEQYF.

The table lists this clone with a count of one. The genes are TRBV7-2 and TRBJ2-1, with a tentative D call TRBD2 (6 bases). The V end lost 6 bases, the J end lost 9 bases, and 12 bases lay between the germline ends. The CDR3 runs 12 residues. Germline lookup yields CDR1 SGHTA and CDR2 FQGNSA. The CDR3 region has the DNA TGTGCCAGCAGACCAATGGGGGGTGAGCAGTTCTTC. This gives the protein CASRPMGGEQFF.

The chain is built from TRBV19 and TRBJ1-1, with D unclear. The CDR3 length is 13 residues. V lost 6 bases and J lost 3, with 11 bases in between. Germline CDR1 and CDR2: LNHDA and SQIVND (reference sequence). In nucleotides, the CDR3 is TGTGCCAGTAGGTGGGGTAGCGACACTGAAGCTTTCTTT. This codes for CASRWGSDTEAFF.

In its sample, this clone was seen once. The V and J genes are TRBV7-2 and TRBJ2-7; D call uncertain. This CDR3 has 12 residues. Germline V CDR1 and CDR2: SGHTA, FQGNSA. V lost 2 bases, J lost 3 bases, and 5 bases lay in between. The CDR3 sequence: CASSLNIYEQYF. The DNA of the CDR3 is TGTGCCAGCAGCTTAAATATCTACGAGCAGTACTTC.

CDR3 in amino acids: CSVERLAGKETQYF. Written as DNA, the CDR3 is TGCAGCGTTGAGAGGCTAGCGGGTAAAGAGACCCAGTACTTC. The genes are TRBV29-1 and TRBJ2-5, with TRBD2 matching 8 bases. The V and J ends lost 3 bases and 3 bases, in that order; junction bases with no gene match: 6. The CDR3 has 14 residues. Germline CDR1 reads SQVTM; CDR2 reads ANQGSEA. The full variable domain, its missing parts supplied by reference TRBV29-1 and TRBJ2-5, is SAVISQKPSRDICQRGTSLTIQCQVDSQVTMMFWYRQQPGQSLTLIATANQGSEATYESGFVIDKFPISRPNLTFSTLTVSNMSPEDSSIYLCSVERLAGKETQYFGPGTRLLVL.

V gene TRBV6-5 combines with J gene TRBJ1-2; 7 bases fit TRBD1. The ends lost 2 bases at V and 7 bases at J; junction bases unmatched: 4. Looked up from germline, CDR1 is MNHEY and CDR2 is SVGAGI. This CDR3 is 13 amino acids long. This CDR3 is CASSYEGASGYTF. Written as DNA, the CDR3 is TGTGCCAGCAGTTACGAGGGGGCCTCTGGCTACACCTTC.

The chain combines TRBV29-1 with TRBJ2-5; TRBD1 matches 7 bases. In germline, CDR1 is SQVTM, CDR2 ANQGSEA. The CDR3 is made up of 17 amino acids. V shed 0 bases, J shed 5 bases, and the junction held 15 bases outside the gene matches. CDR3 in amino acids: CSVEDPGVTGYMETQYF. DNA of the CDR3: TGCAGCGTTGAAGATCCTGGGGTGACAGGGTATATGGAGACCCAGTACTTC. Variable domain in full (rest from reference TRBV29-1 and TRBJ2-5): SAVISQKPSRDICQRGTSLTIQCQVDSQVTMMFWYRQQPGQSLTLIATANQGSEATYESGFVIDKFPISRPNLTFSTLTVSNMSPEDSSIYLCSVEDPGVTGYMETQYFGPGTRLLVL.

In nucleotides, the CDR3 is TGTGCCAGTAGCCCCGACAGGGGGCTGAGCAATCAGCCCCAGCATTTT. Translation gives CASSPDRGLSNQPQHF. The V gene is TRBV19, the J gene TRBJ1-5; the match to TRBD1 covers 10 bases. V lost 6 bases, J lost 1 base, and 6 bases stayed unmatched. Germline CDR1 reads LNHDA; CDR2 reads SQIVND (reference sequence). This CDR3 comprises 16 residues. The entire variable domain, with the rest obtained from reference TRBV19 and TRBJ1-5, is as follows: DGGITQSPKYLFRKEGQNVTLSCEQNLNHDAMYWYRQDPGQGLRLIYYSQIVNDFQKGDIAEGYSVSREKKESFPLTVTSAQKNPTAFYLCASSPDRGLSNQPQHFGDGTRLSIL.

This chain connects TRBV18 to TRBJ2-3, with 7 bases that match TRBD2. Unmatched junction bases numbered 1, after V lost 2 bases and J lost 5 bases. The CDR3 has 13 residues. The germline gives CDR1 KGHSH, CDR2 LQKENI. Here the CDR3 DNA reads TGTGCCAGCTCACCAAGGGAGGGAGATACGCAGTATTTT. Its translation is CASSPREGDTQYF.

This chain connects TRBV30 to TRBJ2-4; no definite D call. This CDR3 spans 11 amino acids. Germline CDR1 is GTSNPN and CDR2 is SVGIG (reference sequence). Trimming left V 2 bases short and J 7 bases short, with 6 bases between. The DNA of the CDR3 is TGTGCCTGGAGTTCGAGCAACATTCAGTACTTC. Its translation is CAWSSSNIQYF.

The rearrangement joins TRBV7-8 to TRBJ2-7; TRBD1 matches 9 bases. The CDR3 is made up of 14 amino acids. V dropped 2 bases and J dropped 6; count of bases not matched to a gene: 5. Germline V CDR1 and CDR2: SGHVS, FQNEAQ. CDR3 nucleotide sequence: TGTGCCAGCAGCTTATGGGACAGGGTAGCCGAGCAGTACTTC. Its translation: CASSLWDRVAEQYF.

The chain employs TRBV2 and TRBJ2-1; D might be TRBD2 (6 bases). The germline CDR1 and CDR2 sequences are SNHLY and FYNNEI. V lost 4 bases to trimming and J lost 8 bases, with 15 bases between them. The CDR3 length is 14 residues. Here the CDR3 reads CASSAIGTEDEQFF. The DNA for the CDR3 is TGTGCCAGCAGTGCTATCGGGACTGAGGATGAGCAGTTCTTC.

The chain combines TRBV4-2 with TRBJ1-3; 7 bases agree with TRBD1. Trimming removed 8 bases from V and 0 bases from J; junction bases left unmatched: 13. This CDR3 has 17 amino acids. Germline lookup yields CDR1 LGHNA and CDR2 YNFKEQ. The CDR3 DNA is TGTGCCAGCCTACCTGATGGGGACAGTCGCTCTGGAAACACCATATATTTT. This translates into CASLPDGDSRSGNTIYF.

The rearrangement joins TRBV7-2 to TRBJ2-7, with D possibly being TRBD1 (5 bases). This CDR3 spans 13 amino acids. The V gene lost 1 base and the J gene lost 9 bases, with 13 bases spanning the gap. Per the germline V gene, CDR1 is SGHTA and CDR2 is FQGNSA. This chain's CDR3 is CASSLDQQDAQYF. Written as DNA, the CDR3 is TGTGCCAGCAGCTTAGACCAACAGGACGCGCAGTACTTC.

The chain recombines TRBV7-2 with TRBJ2-7; D is unresolved. V lost 3 bases to trimming and J lost 1 base, with 10 bases between them. CDR3 length: 14 amino acids. CDR1 SGHTA and CDR2 FQGNSA come from the germline V gene. In nucleotides, the CDR3 is TGTGCCAGCAGCTTTTACGGTGGTTCCTACGAGCAGTACTTC. Translated: CASSFYGGSYEQYF.

This chain uses TRBV27 with TRBJ2-1; 15 bases are shared with TRBD2. Per the germline V gene, CDR1 is MNHEY and CDR2 is SMNVEV (reference sequence). V trimming: 0 bases; J trimming: 15 bases; junction bases outside the gene matches: 9. The CDR3 sequence is 16 residues long. CDR3 in DNA: TGTGCCAGCAGTTTATCGGGACTAGCGGGAGGAAAGGGGTTGTTCTTC. Its protein product is CASSLSGLAGGKGLFF.

J is TRBJ1-4 and V is TRBV9, with 7 bases identical to TRBD1. From germline, CDR1 is SGDLS and CDR2 YYNGEE. V shed 4 bases, J shed 6 bases, and the junction held 9 bases outside the gene matches. The CDR3 is 15 amino acids. This chain's CDR3 is CASSMRTGGYEKLFF. Here the CDR3 DNA reads TGTGCCAGCAGCATGAGGACAGGTGGTTATGAAAAACTGTTTTTT.

The genes are TRBV28 and TRBJ2-7; the match to TRBD1 covers 11 bases. Germline-derived CDR1 and CDR2 are MDHEN and SYDVKM. V lost 5 bases to trimming and J lost 5 bases; unmatched junction nucleotides: 8. CDR3 length: 15 amino acids. CDR3 nucleotide sequence: TGTGCCAGCAGTCTCCGGGACAGGGGGATCCACGAGCAGTACTTC. This translates into CASSLRDRGIHEQYF.